Below, 7 T cell receptor beta chains from the same sample are listed, as sequenced in a study of blood T cell repertoires in COVID-19. This table comes from immunoSEQ multiplex PCR, and its TCRdb copy is limited to in-frame clones, with some not included. The sample consists of 150,000 to 200,000 clones, 80% to 85% of them appearing once. Input material: peripheral blood. The receptors were gathered from a human donor with acute or convalescent COVID-19. The donor label of this sample is uncertain.

The chain carries TRBV27 and TRBJ2-3; D may be TRBD2 (6 bases). This CDR3 is 16 amino acids long. CDR1 and CDR2 (germline): MNHEY, SMNVEV (reference sequence). Trimming took off 3 bases at V and 4 bases at J, with 17 bases between the two ends. The CDR3 region has the DNA TGTGCCAGCAGTTTGCGGTCCGGGGGAGTGGCAGATACGCAGTATTTT. It specifies CASSLRSGGVADTQYF.

The chain employs TRBV19 and TRBJ1-5; D perhaps matches TRBD1 (5 bases). This CDR3 comprises 14 residues. Germline CDR1 is LNHDA and CDR2 is SQIVND (reference sequence). V was clipped by 10 bases and J by 1 base, with 14 bases between them. The CDR3: CATWTTISNQPQHF. CDR3 sequence (DNA): TGTGCCACCTGGACAACTATAAGCAATCAGCCCCAGCATTTT.

The chain is built from TRBV18 and TRBJ1-5; D gene unclear. The CDR3 totals 14 residues. V was cut by 6 bases and J by 6 bases, with 15 bases left in between. Looked up from germline, CDR1 is KGHSH and CDR2 is LQKENI. This CDR3 reads CASSTEPDTQPQHF. CDR3 DNA sequence: TGTGCCAGCTCTACCGAACCAGACACTCAGCCCCAGCATTTT.

The V and J genes are TRBV28 and TRBJ1-6; a possible D gene is TRBD1 (5 bases). The length of the CDR3 is 18 residues. V lost 3 bases to trimming and J lost 4 bases, with 19 bases between them. CDR1 and CDR2 from the germline V gene are MDHEN and SYDVKM. CDR3 sequence: CASSFPDSILEYNSPLHF. In DNA, the CDR3 is TGTGCCAGCAGTTTCCCCGACAGCATCCTTGAGTATAATTCACCCCTCCACTTT.

This clone was seen a single time. The V gene is TRBV7-2, the J gene TRBJ2-4; 7 positions match TRBD1. The germline V gene has CDR1 SGHTA and CDR2 FQGNSA. The CDR3 is 19 amino acids. The V and J ends lost 5 bases and 0 bases, in that order; junction bases with no gene match: 16. CDR3 nucleotide sequence: TGTGCCAGCAGCCCCGGGACAGCGGCGAAACTATTAGCCAAAAACATTCAGTACTTC. Protein: CASSPGTAAKLLAKNIQYF.

J is TRBJ2-3 and V is TRBV5-1; D perhaps matches TRBD2 (6 bases). V was cut by 4 bases and J by 0 bases, with 12 bases left in between. CDR3 length: 15 amino acids. Germline V gene sequence: CDR1 SGHRS, CDR2 YFSETQ. CDR3 sequence: CASSGGTTSTDTQYF. Written as DNA, the CDR3 is TGCGCCAGCAGCGGGGGGACCACTAGCACAGATACGCAGTATTTT.

This clone was counted between two and nine times. The chain carries TRBV18 and TRBJ1-3; 10 bases are shared with TRBD1. The CDR3 is 17 amino acids. The germline CDR1 and CDR2 sequences are KGHSH and LQKENI. V shed 3 bases and J 0 bases; nucleotides not matched to a gene: 5. CDR3 in DNA: TGTGCCAGCTCACCCAGGGGACAGGGGAACTCTGGAAACACCATATATTTT. Its protein product is CASSPRGQGNSGNTIYF. Complete variable domain (other parts from reference TRBV18 and TRBJ1-3): NAGVMQNPRHLVRRRGQEARLRCSPMKGHSHVYWYRQLPEEGLKFMVYLQKENIIDESGMPKERFSAEFPKEGPSILRIQQVVRGDSAAYFCASSPRGQGNSGNTIYFGEGSWLTVV.